These 25 T cell receptor beta chains were all obtained from the same sample, sequenced in a study of human T cells and chemical hapten exposure. Stated time point: patch test 1, 2 weeks after DPC sensitization. Treatment specified: therapeutic diphenylcyclopropenone sensitization with weekly scalp DPC. TCRdb itself ran the RACE reads through MiXCR, one entry per CDR3 protein. The sample contains fewer than 500,000 distinct CDR3 sequences, more than 4.5% of which appear only once. The specimen comprised whole blood, sampled in connection with sensitization to the hapten diphenylcyclopropenone (DPC). These TCRs come from a woman aged 50 to 60 with alopecia areata. Some clones in this sample may be carry-over from other donors' samples.

This clonotype was seen many times. The chain has TRBV19 and TRBJ1-5; D remains ambiguous. Per germline, CDR1 LNHDA and CDR2 SQIVND (reference sequence). This CDR3 has 12 residues. Trimming cost V 3 bases and J 4 bases, with 4 bases left between them. The CDR3 DNA reads as TGTGCCAGTAGTATCAGTAATCAGCCCCAGCATTTT. Protein: CASSISNQPQHF.

This clonotype has a count of ten or more. The chain carries TRBV6-2 or TRBV6-3 and TRBJ2-1; 7 nucleotides agree with TRBD2. Germline V gene sequence: CDR1 MNHEY, CDR2 SVGEGT. J lost 5 bases, V lost 8 bases, and 12 bases had no gene match. The CDR3 totals 15 residues. CDR3 in amino acids: CASPPRRETDNEQFF. The CDR3 DNA reads TGTGCCAGCCCCCCGCGGCGGGAGACCGACAATGAGCAGTTCTTC.

In this sample, this clonotype turned up many times. This chain joins TRBV6-1 and TRBJ2-7; D may match TRBD1 or TRBD2 (5 bases each). The germline V and J ends were trimmed by 8 bases and 5 bases, with 13 bases remaining between them. This CDR3 has 12 amino acids. CDR1 and CDR2 (germline): MNHNS, SASEGT. CDR3 in amino acids: CASGLMGDEQYF. The DNA for the CDR3 is TGTGCCAGCGGCTTAATGGGGGACGAGCAGTACTTC.

The chain uses TRBV6-2 or TRBV6-3 and TRBJ2-1, with a possible D match to TRBD1 (6 bases). V was cut by 6 bases and J by 1 base, with 13 bases left in between. Germline lookup yields CDR1 MNHEY and CDR2 SVGEGT. The CDR3 has 15 amino acids. The CDR3 DNA is TGTGCCAGCAGCTCTGGACAGTCTTCCTACAATGAGCAGTTCTTC. Amino acids: CASSSGQSSYNEQFF.

The sample holds many counts of this clonotype. The chain couples TRBV3-1 to TRBJ2-2, with D perhaps matching TRBD1 (6 bases). The V end was cut by 1 base, the J end by 1 base, with 16 bases between. This CDR3 is built from 18 residues. The germline gives CDR1 LGHDT, CDR2 YNNKEL (reference sequence). The CDR3: CASSQGGRVTGNTGELFF. CDR3 sequence (DNA): TGTGCCAGCAGCCAAGGGGGAAGAGTGACAGGGAACACCGGGGAGCTGTTTTTT.

In this sample, this clonotype turned up many times. The chain combines TRBV20-1 with TRBJ2-3; D possibly matches TRBD1 or TRBD2 (5 bases each). Germline V gene data show CDR1 as DFQATT and CDR2 as SNEGSKA (reference sequence). This CDR3 is 12 amino acids long. V was clipped by 6 bases and J by 2 bases, with 9 bases between them. CDR3 protein: CSAWDHTDTQYF. CDR3 DNA: TGCAGTGCATGGGACCACACAGATACGCAGTATTTT.

This rearrangement joins TRBV12-3 or TRBV12-4 to TRBJ1-4; no clear D. V lost 4 bases to trimming and J lost 8 bases, with 5 bases between them. The CDR3 sequence is 11 residues long. The CDR3 DNA follows: TGTGCCAGCAGTTCGACAGAAAAACTGTTTTTT. This translates into CASSSTEKLFF.

A few counts support this clonotype. The chain links TRBV12-5 to TRBJ2-5; 7 bases match TRBD1. Germline CDR1 and CDR2: LGHNT and FRNRAP. This CDR3 contains 15 residues. Losses at the gene ends were 1 base for V and 2 bases for J; bases not matched to a gene: 4. CDR3 loop: CASGLGPGQQETQYF. CDR3 bases: TGTGCTAGTGGTTTGGGACCGGGACAGCAAGAGACCCAGTACTTC.

This clonotype has a count of ten or more. The J gene is TRBJ2-3, the V gene TRBV20-1; TRBD2 matches at 10 bases. Trimming at V came to 3 bases and at J to 5 bases, leaving 5 bases not matched to a gene. This CDR3 is built from 14 residues. The germline CDR1 and CDR2 sequences are DFQATT and SNEGSKA (reference sequence). CDR3 in DNA: TGCAGTGCTAGCCTAGCGGGAGCCGGAGATACGCAGTATTTT. This gives the protein CSASLAGAGDTQYF.

This chain uses TRBV6-1 with TRBJ1-1; 9 bases are shared with TRBD1. This CDR3 contains 17 residues. Germline values: CDR1 MNHNS, CDR2 SASEGT. Trimming took 3 bases from V and 5 from J; bases not matched to a gene: 13. CDR3 region: CASSDPKTGTGQTEAFF. CDR3 bases: TGTGCCAGCAGTGATCCCAAGACCGGGACAGGGCAAACTGAAGCTTTCTTT.

This clonotype was seen repeatedly, ten times or more. The chain recombines TRBV7-2 with TRBJ2-1; 9 bases are shared with TRBD1. CDR3 length: 16 residues. CDR1 and CDR2 from the germline V gene are SGHTA and FQGNSA. J lost 10 bases, V lost 4 bases, and 14 bases had no gene match. CDR3 sequence reads: CASSSGTGRSGSEQFF. The DNA of the CDR3 is TGTGCCAGCAGCTCCGGGACAGGGCGGTCCGGGAGCGAGCAGTTCTTC.

Ten or more counts support this clonotype. At one end, the junction sequence differs from germline, possibly due to a read error. CDR3 sequence reads: CSVGDRSFEQYF. CDR3 DNA: TGCAGCGTTGGGGACAGGTCCTTCGAGCAGTACTTC. The chain couples TRBV29-1 to TRBJ2-7; TRBD1 agrees at 8 bases. Germline loops: CDR1 SQVTM, CDR2 ANQGSEA. The CDR3 has 12 residues.

This clonotype was seen many times. The V gene is TRBV4-2, the J gene TRBJ1-4; 7 bases align to TRBD1. The CDR3 has 14 amino acids. The V segment lost 3 bases and the J segment 8 bases; nucleotides outside the gene matches: 6. From germline, CDR1 is LGHNA and CDR2 YNFKEQ. CDR3 in amino acids: CASSHGTADEKLFF. The CDR3 region has the DNA TGTGCCAGCAGCCACGGGACAGCGGACGAAAAACTGTTTTTT.

The sample holds a few counts of this clonotype. This chain links TRBV2 with TRBJ1-2; D not resolved. Germline CDR1 SNHLY, CDR2 FYNNEI. The CDR3 sequence is 14 residues long. Trimming left V 4 bases short and J 4 bases short, with 13 bases between. The CDR3 DNA reads as TGTGCCAGCAGTGGGGGTGGGCTTAGCTATGGCTACACCTTC. This gives the protein CASSGGGLSYGYTF.

There are many counts of this clonotype. The V and J genes are TRBV2 and TRBJ1-1, with 7 bases that match TRBD1. The germline V gene has CDR1 SNHLY and CDR2 FYNNEI. V lost 4 bases to trimming and J lost 7 bases; unmatched junction nucleotides: 6. This CDR3 spans 13 amino acids. The CDR3 coding sequence is TGTGCCAGCAGTGCTGGGACAGCTCTTGAAGCTTTCTTT. Translation: CASSAGTALEAFF.

This clonotype was counted ten times or more. V is TRBV5-1 and J is TRBJ2-4; TRBD2 matches at 8 bases. V trimming: 4 bases; J trimming: 0 bases; junction bases outside the gene matches: 15. CDR1 is SGHRS and CDR2 is YFSETQ in the germline V gene. There are 19 residues in the CDR3. The CDR3 nucleotides read TGCGCCAGCAGCCGGGGAGACAGCGGGGGAAATCTAGCCAAAAACATTCAGTACTTC. Translated: CASSRGDSGGNLAKNIQYF.

This clonotype was counted a few times. The chain joins TRBV10-3 to TRBJ1-1; no definite D call. The V end was cut by 10 bases, the J end by 0 bases, with 15 bases between. The germline V gene encodes CDR1 ENHRY and CDR2 SYGVKD. CDR3 length: 14 amino acids. CDR3 protein: CATLDGRLNTEAFF. CDR3 sequence (DNA): TGTGCCACCCTTGATGGCAGATTGAACACTGAAGCTTTCTTT.

The rearrangement links TRBV24-1 to TRBJ2-7; D ambiguous. Germline CDR1 reads KGHDR; CDR2 reads SFDVKD. The CDR3 contains 10 residues. V lost 12 bases to trimming and J lost 3 bases, with 8 bases between them. The CDR3 DNA is TGTGCCGATGGGGACTACGAGCAGTACTTC. Translating gives CADGDYEQYF.

This clonotype has just a few counts. J is TRBJ2-7 and V is TRBV28; 11 bases fit TRBD2. The V and J ends lost 5 bases and 2 bases, in that order; junction bases with no gene match: 8. The CDR3 is 16 residues long. Germline CDR1 MDHEN, CDR2 SYDVKM. The CDR3 is CASSTPTSGTPYEQYF. The CDR3, as DNA: TGTGCCAGCAGTACCCCGACTAGCGGGACACCCTACGAGCAGTACTTC.

The table lists this clonotype with many counts. The J gene is TRBJ2-7, the V gene TRBV7-2; 7 bases align to TRBD1. The CDR3 has 15 amino acids. The V segment lost 5 bases and the J segment 3 bases; nucleotides outside the gene matches: 10. Germline lookup yields CDR1 SGHTA and CDR2 FQGNSA. The CDR3 spells CASSQTGTVYYEQYF. The CDR3 nucleotides are TGTGCCAGCAGCCAGACCGGGACAGTGTACTACGAGCAGTACTTC.

Only a few counts were recorded for this clonotype. The chain has TRBV7-2 and TRBJ1-2; D is perhaps TRBD1 (5 bases). The CDR3 has 13 residues. Germline CDR1 SGHTA, CDR2 FQGNSA. V gave up 1 base and J gave up 5 bases, with 8 bases separating them. CDR3 sequence (DNA): TGTGCCAGCAGCTTAGAGGGACGTTATGGCTACACCTTC. Residues: CASSLEGRYGYTF.

This clonotype was counted ten times or more. The chain employs TRBV11-2 and TRBJ2-2; either TRBD1 or TRBD2 may supply D (6 bases each). Germline CDR1 and CDR2: SGHAT and FQNNGV. This CDR3 has 17 amino acids. Trimming left V 4 bases short and J 2 bases short, with 17 bases between. The CDR3 spells CASSSPVRGLNTGELFF. Here the CDR3 DNA reads TGTGCCAGCAGCTCTCCTGTTCGGGGGCTTAACACCGGGGAGCTGTTTTTT.

This clonotype was counted at least ten times. The rearrangement joins TRBV4-1 to TRBJ1-6; TRBD1 aligns across 7 bases. This CDR3 region has 13 residues. Germline V CDR1 and CDR2: MGHRA, YSYEKL. The ends lost 0 bases at V and 15 bases at J; junction bases unmatched: 5. The CDR3 DNA reads TGCGCCAGCAGCCAAGATCTTAACAGGGGCCTCCACTTT. This encodes CASSQDLNRGLHF.

Ten or more counts support this clonotype. V is TRBV27 and J is TRBJ1-1; D gene uncertain. From germline, CDR1 is MNHEY and CDR2 SMNVEV (reference sequence). V was cut by 5 bases and J by 1 base, with 14 bases left in between. The CDR3 totals 15 residues. The CDR3 nucleotides are TGTGCCAGCAGTGCGGGTTACAGTGCGAACACTGAAGCTTTCTTT. Amino acid sequence: CASSAGYSANTEAFF.

Concerning this clonotype itself: A read error is possible here, since a much larger clone lies one base away. The chain combines TRBV5-5 with TRBJ2-7; the D gene is possibly TRBD1 (5 bases). Germline-derived CDR1 and CDR2 are SGHKS and YYEKEE (reference sequence). CDR3 length equals 15 residues. Trimming took off 0 bases at V and 8 bases at J, with 18 bases between the two ends. CDR3 loop: CASSLGAGPVDKQYF. For the CDR3, the DNA is TGTGCCAGCAGCTTGGGGGCAGGGCCGGTCGACAAGCAGTACTTC.